One sample yielded the 23 T cell receptor beta chains listed below, sequenced in a study of T cell responses to AZD1222 COVID-19 vaccine. Generated by immunoSEQ multiplex PCR, the TCRdb table keeps only in-frame clones and is missing some. The sample includes 94,000 or so clones, 89% of them seen just once. The source material was peripheral blood, sampled on day 0 of AZD1222 vaccination. These receptors were obtained from an adult in good health.

The chain has TRBV11-2 and TRBJ2-7, with a weak D call TRBD1 (6 bases). The germline V gene encodes CDR1 SGHAT and CDR2 FQNNGV. CDR3 length: 15 amino acids. V lost 0 bases to trimming and J lost 2 bases, with 11 bases between them. The CDR3, as DNA: TGTGCCAGCAGCTTAGATCGGACAGCCCCCTACGAGCAGTACTTC. Protein: CASSLDRTAPYEQYF. The whole variable domain, filled in from reference TRBV11-2 and TRBJ2-7, reads EAGVAQSPRYKIIEKRQSVAFWCNPISGHATLYWYQQILGQGPKLLIQFQNNGVVDDSQLPKDRFSAERLKGVDSTLKIQPAKLEDSAVYLCASSLDRTAPYEQYFGPGTRLTVT.

V and J are TRBV7-9 and TRBJ2-7; D is ambiguous. The CDR3 loop spans 12 amino acids. Trimming pared 5 bases from V and 3 bases from J, leaving 8 bases between. Germline V CDR1 and CDR2: SEHNR, FQNEAQ (reference sequence). In DNA form, the CDR3 reads TGTGCCAGCAGCGCATCTCGCTACGAGCAGTACTTC. Translated, it gives CASSASRYEQYF.

The chain joins TRBV7-3 to TRBJ2-7; 10 nucleotides match TRBD1. With V trimmed by 5 bases and J by 1 base, 8 bases remained unmatched. Germline V gene lookup returns CDR1 SGHTA and CDR2 FQGTGA. This CDR3 region has 16 residues. CDR3: CASSTQSGQGSYEQYF. The CDR3 nucleotides are TGTGCCAGCAGCACACAATCGGGACAGGGGTCCTACGAGCAGTACTTC. Based on the CDR3 plus reference TRBV7-3 and TRBJ2-7, the full variable domain is GAGVSQTPSNKVTEKGKYVELRCDPISGHTALYWYRQSLGQGPEFLIYFQGTGAADDSGLPNDRFFAVRPEGSVSTLKIQRTERGDSAVYLCASSTQSGQGSYEQYFGPGTRLTVT.

This clone appeared once. This chain uses TRBV19 with TRBJ2-7; D call uncertain. Germline CDR1 and CDR2: LNHDA and SQIVND (reference sequence). V lost 4 bases, J lost 0 bases, and 16 bases lay in between. The CDR3 contains 16 residues. Here the CDR3 reads CASSTPGRLNSYEQYF. The DNA for the CDR3 is TGTGCCAGTAGTACCCCCGGCAGGCTTAACTCCTACGAGCAGTACTTC.

V usage is TRBV29-1 and J usage is TRBJ2-3; 7 bases fit TRBD2. V gave up 5 bases and J gave up 5 bases; unmatched junction bases: 13. This CDR3 region has 15 residues. Germline CDR1 and CDR2: SQVTM and ANQGSEA. CDR3 residues: CSVREGMGGQDTQYF. The CDR3 DNA reads as TGCAGCGTTAGGGAAGGGATGGGAGGGCAAGATACGCAGTATTTT.

The chain carries TRBV5-4 and TRBJ2-7; TRBD2 matches 8 bases. Germline CDR1 and CDR2: SGHNT and YYREEE (reference sequence). V was clipped by 6 bases and J by 7 bases; unmatched bases: 15. The CDR3 totals 15 residues. CDR3 nucleotide sequence: TGTGCCAGCACCCTGGGGGCGGGGGGCCTGAGGGAGCAGTACTTC. This codes for CASTLGAGGLREQYF.

This chain uses TRBV5-5 with TRBJ1-4; no clear D. V was clipped by 4 bases and J by 6 bases, with 19 bases between them. CDR3 size: 16 residues. Per germline, CDR1 SGHKS and CDR2 YYEKEE (reference sequence). The CDR3 region has the DNA TGTGCCAGCAGCCTCCCCCGAGAGGGAGGTGATGAAAAACTGTTTTTT. It is translated as CASSLPREGGDEKLFF.

V and J are TRBV2 and TRBJ2-5, with D possibly matching TRBD2 (6 bases). The germline CDR1 and CDR2 sequences are SNHLY and FYNNEI. This CDR3 has 13 amino acids. Between the trimmed V and J ends, which lost 7 bases and 2 bases, there was a span of 11 bases. For the CDR3, the DNA is TGTGCCAGCAATCGGGACTTGCAAGAGACCCAGTACTTC. The encoded protein is CASNRDLQETQYF. The whole variable domain, remainder taken from reference TRBV2 and TRBJ2-5, is EPEVTQTPSHQVTQMGQEVILRCVPISNHLYFYWYRQILGQKVEFLVSFYNNEISEKSEIFDDQFSVERPDGSNFTLKIRSTKLEDSAMYFCASNRDLQETQYFGPGTRLLVL.

The rearrangement links TRBV2 to TRBJ2-1; D remains ambiguous. In germline, CDR1 is SNHLY, CDR2 FYNNEI. The CDR3 extends over 15 amino acids. V gave up 1 base and J gave up 3 bases, with 10 bases separating them. The CDR3 region is CASSEGHLYYNEQFF. DNA of the CDR3: TGTGCCAGCAGTGAAGGACATTTATACTACAATGAGCAGTTCTTC.

This chain connects TRBV12-3 or TRBV12-4 to TRBJ2-3, with D possibly being TRBD1 (5 bases). The V gene lost 1 base and the J gene lost 9 bases, with 8 bases spanning the gap. This CDR3 has 12 amino acids. CDR3 nucleotide sequence: TGTGCCAGCAGTTTAGACAGGATGACGCAGTATTTT. As protein: CASSLDRMTQYF.

In the case of this clone: The junction departs from germline at one end; a sequencing error may be responsible. CDR3 in amino acids: CASNLNGLATNEKLFF. In nucleotides, the CDR3 is TGTGCCAGCAACTTAAACGGCCTCGCAACTAATGAAAAACTGTTTTTT. The chain carries TRBV7-2 and TRBJ1-4, with no clear D. There are 16 residues in the CDR3. Germline assignment: CDR1 SGHTA and CDR2 FQGNSA.

The chain couples TRBV13 to TRBJ1-1; D gene unclear. Germline CDR1 is PRHDT and CDR2 is FYEKMQ (reference sequence). V was trimmed by 2 bases and J by 2 bases, leaving 12 bases between them. This CDR3 is 15 amino acids long. CDR3 nucleotide sequence: TGTGCCAGCAGCTTAAACGGGAACCTAAACACTGAAGCTTTCTTT. Its translation is CASSLNGNLNTEAFF. The variable domain in full, completed from reference TRBV13 and TRBJ1-1, reads AAGVIQSPRHLIKEKRETATLKCYPIPRHDTVYWYQQGPGQDPQFLISFYEKMQSDKGSIPDRFSAQQFSDYHSELNMSSLELGDSALYFCASSLNGNLNTEAFFGQGTRLTVV.

V gene TRBV5-1 combines with J gene TRBJ1-1; 7 positions agree with TRBD1. This CDR3 region has 15 residues. Trimming cost V 4 bases and J 4 bases; bases outside gene matches: 10. CDR1 is SGHRS, CDR2 YFSETQ, per germline. CDR3 loop: CASSAKTGSSTEAFF. As DNA, the CDR3 is TGCGCCAGCAGCGCTAAGACAGGGTCGAGCACTGAAGCTTTCTTT.

The chain recombines TRBV9 with TRBJ2-4; 10 bases agree with TRBD1. J was trimmed by 6 bases and V by 4 bases; bases with no gene match: 7. The CDR3 is made up of 15 amino acids. CDR1 is SGDLS, CDR2 YYNGEE, per germline. The CDR3 loop reads CASSPRTGGGNIQYF. Written as DNA, the CDR3 is TGTGCCAGCAGCCCCCGGACAGGGGGTGGAAACATTCAGTACTTC.

The rearrangement joins TRBV2 to TRBJ1-5, with unresolved D. The CDR3 covers 15 residues. Germline values: CDR1 SNHLY, CDR2 FYNNEI. V lost 0 bases to trimming and J lost 0 bases, with 6 bases between them. This CDR3 reads CASSEALSSNQPQHF. The CDR3 DNA reads as TGTGCCAGCAGTGAAGCGCTAAGTAGCAATCAGCCCCAGCATTTT.

This clone was detected only once. The V and J genes are TRBV28 and TRBJ1-3; 7 bases map to TRBD1. The V and J ends lost 7 bases and 0 bases, in that order; junction bases with no gene match: 0. This CDR3 is 13 amino acids long. CDR1 and CDR2 (germline): MDHEN, SYDVKM. The CDR3 coding sequence is TGTGCCAGCACAGGGGGCTCTGGAAACACCATATATTTT. It codes for CASTGGSGNTIYF.

The count of this clone is one. The genes are TRBV10-1 and TRBJ2-1; D is undetermined. V dropped 3 bases and J dropped 5 bases, with 5 bases sitting between them. Germline CDR1 reads WNHNN; CDR2 reads SYGVQD (reference sequence). This CDR3 contains 12 residues. CDR3 sequence (DNA): TGCGCCAGCAGTGAACTTGACAATGAGCAGTTCTTC. It encodes CASSELDNEQFF.

The V gene is TRBV9, the J gene TRBJ1-2; maybe TRBD1 (6 bases). Germline loops: CDR1 SGDLS, CDR2 YYNGEE. V was trimmed by 6 bases and J by 4 bases, leaving 13 bases between them. This CDR3 region has 13 residues. The CDR3 loop reads CASTPGGVYGYTF. In nucleotides, the CDR3 is TGTGCCAGCACCCCGGGGGGCGTCTATGGCTACACCTTC.

This chain connects TRBV4-1 to TRBJ1-5, with D uncertain. V was cut by 5 bases and J by 7 bases, with 12 bases left in between. Germline-derived CDR1 and CDR2 are MGHRA and YSYEKL. This CDR3 is built from 13 residues. Written as DNA, the CDR3 is TGCGCCAGCAGCGAGGCCTTTCCACAGCCCCAGCATTTT. Protein sequence: CASSEAFPQPQHF.

The chain links TRBV3-1 (or the pseudogene TRBV3-2) to TRBJ2-1; no clear D gene. Trimming took 3 bases from V and 3 from J, leaving 3 bases between them. This CDR3 has 12 residues. Germline V gene data show CDR1 as LGHDT and CDR2 as YNNKEL (reference sequence). Here the CDR3 reads CASSHVYNEQFF. The CDR3 DNA reads TGTGCCAGCAGCCACGTCTACAATGAGCAGTTCTTC.

The chain carries TRBV6-4 and TRBJ2-6, with TRBD1 identical over 7 bases. The CDR3 contains 16 residues. Trimming cost V 6 bases and J 4 bases; bases outside gene matches: 9. CDR1 and CDR2 (germline): MRHNA, SNTAGT. In nucleotides, the CDR3 is TGTGCCAGCAGCCTGTCACAGGGGCTCGGGGCCAACGTCCTGACTTTC. Translated, it gives CASSLSQGLGANVLTF.

The chain is built from TRBV7-2 and TRBJ1-5, with D perhaps TRBD1 (6 bases). Trimming cost V 6 bases and J 2 bases, with 14 bases left between them. The CDR3 is 15 amino acids. Per the germline V gene, CDR1 is SGHTA and CDR2 is FQGNSA. This CDR3 reads CASSSDRWGNQPQHF. The CDR3 DNA reads as TGTGCCAGCAGTTCCGACAGGTGGGGCAATCAGCCCCAGCATTTT.

This chain connects TRBV28 to TRBJ2-5, with a possible D match to TRBD2 (6 bases). Germline CDR1 is MDHEN and CDR2 is SYDVKM. The V and J ends lost 8 bases and 5 bases respectively, with 15 bases between them. The CDR3 is made up of 13 amino acids. The CDR3 here is CASSRHGGETQYF. DNA for the CDR3: TGTGCCAGCTCCCGGCATGGGGGGGAGACCCAGTACTTC.